Following are 26 T cell receptor beta chains from one sample sequenced in a study of OX40 agonist ivuxolimab in advanced cancers. Profiled with immunoSEQ multiplex PCR; TCRdb holds only in-frame clones, not every one. This table holds around 93,000 clones, approximately 90% found once. Source: CD4+ or CD8+ T cells sorted from blood, taken in a trial of the OX40 agonist ivuxolimab. The receptor source for this set is an adult with an advanced solid tumor such as melanoma, head and neck, liver or kidney cancer.

CDR3 nucleotide sequence: TGTGCCAGCAGTGAATATGCCCTCGGACAGGGGGCTTACGAGCAGTACTTC. It yields the protein CASSEYALGQGAYEQYF. The chain has TRBV25-1 and TRBJ2-7; 11 bases are shared with TRBD1. The junction had 8 bases not matched to a gene; V was cut back by 0 bases and J by 4 bases. This CDR3 contains 17 residues. CDR1 MGHDK and CDR2 SYGVNS come from the germline V gene.

This clone has a handful of counts. V gene TRBV6-6 combines with J gene TRBJ1-6; D unclear. Germline lookup yields CDR1 MNHNY and CDR2 SVGAGI (reference sequence). This CDR3 region has 12 residues. The V end was cut by 2 bases, the J end by 14 bases, with 10 bases between. The CDR3 coding sequence is TGTGCCAGCAGTTACGAGTTAGGCACCCTCCACTTT. This codes for CASSYELGTLHF.

The chain recombines TRBV4-1 with TRBJ2-3, with TRBD1 as a possible D gene (8 bases). This CDR3 comprises 16 residues. V was trimmed by 6 bases and J by 2 bases, leaving 18 bases between them. Germline V gene sequence: CDR1 MGHRA, CDR2 YSYEKL. CDR3 sequence (DNA): TGCGCCAGCAGGCGCACAGGGGGGGAAATCACAGATACGCAGTATTTT. It encodes CASRRTGGEITDTQYF.

The chain uses TRBV30 and TRBJ2-1, with a tentative D call TRBD1 (6 bases). CDR1 is GTSNPN and CDR2 is SVGIG in the germline V gene (reference sequence). Trimming left V 2 bases short and J 12 bases short, with 14 bases between. This CDR3 has 12 amino acids. The CDR3 region is CAWSKGHSGQFF. As DNA, the CDR3 is TGTGCCTGGAGTAAGGGACACTCAGGGCAGTTCTTC.

The chain joins TRBV29-1 to TRBJ1-5; weak D call: TRBD1 (6 bases). This CDR3 has 12 amino acids. The V end was cut by 7 bases, the J end by 2 bases, with 9 bases between. The V gene's germline CDR1 is SQVTM and CDR2 ANQGSEA. The CDR3 spells CSAGDGNQPQHF. Here the CDR3 DNA reads TGCAGCGCAGGGGACGGCAATCAGCCCCAGCATTTT.

V is TRBV5-6 and J is TRBJ2-5; D perhaps matches TRBD2 (6 bases). Germline CDR1 reads SGHDT; CDR2 reads YYEEEE. CDR3 length equals 13 residues. V lost 4 bases, J lost 9 bases, and 16 bases lay in between. The CDR3 here is CASSAMDREAQYF. Written as DNA, the CDR3 is TGTGCCAGCAGCGCGATGGATAGGGAGGCCCAGTACTTC.

The table lists this clone with a few counts. This sequence joins TRBV10-3 and TRBJ2-5, with D possibly being TRBD2 (5 bases). V was trimmed by 2 bases and J by 4 bases, leaving 14 bases between them. Germline CDR1 ENHRY, CDR2 SYGVKD. The CDR3 runs 15 residues. The CDR3 sequence is CAISEGLALIETQYF. CDR3 nucleotides: TGTGCCATCAGTGAGGGGCTAGCCCTGATAGAGACCCAGTACTTC.

This clone was observed a single time. The gene calls are TRBV4-2 and TRBJ2-5; the match to TRBD2 covers 11 bases. V gave up 1 base and J gave up 3 bases; unmatched junction bases: 10. Germline loops: CDR1 LGHNA, CDR2 YNFKEQ. The CDR3 has 18 residues. The CDR3 loop is CASSQGVAGGPVEETQYF. Written as DNA, the CDR3 is TGTGCCAGCAGCCAAGGGGTAGCGGGGGGGCCCGTTGAAGAGACCCAGTACTTC.

The chain is built from TRBV9 and TRBJ2-2, with 9 bases lining up with TRBD2. This CDR3 has 20 amino acids. V trimming: 4 bases; J trimming: 4 bases; junction bases outside the gene matches: 20. The germline V gene encodes CDR1 SGDLS and CDR2 YYNGEE. CDR3 sequence reads: CASSPTLPTGTSSFTGELFF. The CDR3 DNA sequence: TGTGCCAGCAGCCCTACCCTCCCCACCGGGACTAGCAGCTTCACCGGGGAGCTGTTTTTT.

The V and J genes are TRBV18 and TRBJ1-5; 7 bases match TRBD1. The length of the CDR3 is 15 residues. The germline V gene encodes CDR1 KGHSH and CDR2 LQKENI. V trimming: 3 bases; J trimming: 7 bases; junction bases outside the gene matches: 9. The CDR3, as DNA: TGTGCCAGCTCACCGGCCTTCGACAGGGACCAGCCCCAGCATTTT. Translated, it gives CASSPAFDRDQPQHF.

The CDR3 sequence is CASSPQGGQENTEAFF. DNA of the CDR3: TGTGCCAGCTCCCCCCAGGGGGGACAGGAGAACACTGAAGCTTTCTTT. The chain employs TRBV18 and TRBJ1-1; 8 bases align to TRBD1. The germline gives CDR1 KGHSH, CDR2 LQKENI. This CDR3 contains 16 residues. The J segment lost 1 base and the V segment lost 6 bases, leaving 10 bases of the junction unmatched.

The CDR3 sequence: CASAPGTSGLTDTQYF. Written as DNA, the CDR3 is TGTGCCAGTGCACCCGGGACTAGCGGCTTAACAGATACGCAGTATTTT. This chain connects TRBV19 to TRBJ2-3; TRBD2 matches at 11 bases. In germline, CDR1 is LNHDA, CDR2 SQIVND (reference sequence). This CDR3 contains 16 residues. J was trimmed by 3 bases and V by 8 bases; bases with no gene match: 10.

The V and J genes are TRBV4-2 and TRBJ2-3; 10 bases line up with TRBD2. The germline V gene encodes CDR1 LGHNA and CDR2 YNFKEQ. This CDR3 contains 15 residues. V lost 4 bases and J lost 4; bases outside the gene matches: 5. DNA of the CDR3: TGTGCCAGCAGCCTCCAGCGGGGGGGCTCAGATACGCAGTATTTT. It codes for CASSLQRGGSDTQYF.

The V gene is TRBV5-8, the J gene TRBJ1-6, with D unresolved. V was trimmed by 2 bases and J by 8 bases, leaving 17 bases between them. The V gene's germline CDR1 is SGHTS and CDR2 YDEGEE. The CDR3 runs 16 residues. DNA of the CDR3: TGTGCCAGCAGCTTAGAGTTTGGCCCCTCGGATTCACCCCTCCACTTT. Translated, it gives CASSLEFGPSDSPLHF.

The V call is TRBV6-6, the J call TRBJ2-7; D tentatively reads TRBD1 or TRBD2 (5 bases each). V lost 4 bases, J lost 2 bases, and 12 bases lay in between. CDR1 and CDR2 from the germline V gene are MNHNY and SVGAGI (reference sequence). The CDR3 has 14 residues. The CDR3 spells CASSFGTGPYEQYF. The CDR3 DNA is TGTGCCAGCAGTTTTGGGACGGGTCCCTACGAGCAGTACTTC.

The rearrangement links TRBV19 to TRBJ1-1, with 11 bases fitting TRBD1. CDR1 is LNHDA and CDR2 is SQIVND in the germline V gene (reference sequence). The CDR3 spans 17 residues. The V gene end was trimmed by 2 bases and the J gene end by 0 bases; junction bases not matched to a gene: 5. The CDR3 is CASSIFGQGAMNTEAFF. In nucleotides, the CDR3 is TGTGCCAGTAGTATATTTGGACAGGGGGCGATGAACACTGAAGCTTTCTTT.

The chain joins TRBV29-1 to TRBJ2-1, with TRBD2 identical over 16 bases. The CDR3 totals 19 residues. The trim removed 6 bases at V and 0 bases at J, leaving 11 bases unmatched. The germline V gene encodes CDR1 SQVTM and CDR2 ANQGSEA. DNA for the CDR3: TGCAGCGTCCGGGAGGGACTAGCGGGGGGGACGACCTCCTACAATGAGCAGTTCTTC. This sequence encodes CSVREGLAGGTTSYNEQFF.

The chain links TRBV9 to TRBJ2-1; D unclear. Looked up from germline, CDR1 is SGDLS and CDR2 is YYNGEE. V was clipped by 0 bases and J by 2 bases, with 9 bases between them. This CDR3 is 15 amino acids long. The CDR3 here is CASSVVVGPYNEQFF. The CDR3 DNA follows: TGTGCCAGCAGCGTAGTAGTAGGGCCCTACAATGAGCAGTTCTTC. The full variable domain, its missing parts supplied by reference TRBV9 and TRBJ2-1, is DSGVTQTPKHLITATGQRVTLRCSPRSGDLSVYWYQQSLDQGLQFLIQYYNGEERAKGNILERFSAQQFPDLHSELNLSSLELGDSALYFCASSVVVGPYNEQFFGPGTRLTVL.

V and J are TRBV6-5 and TRBJ2-7; TRBD1 aligns across 8 bases. After removal of 2 bases from V and 3 bases from J, the junction contained 3 bases not matched to a gene. Germline V gene lookup returns CDR1 MNHEY and CDR2 SVGAGI. The CDR3 loop spans 14 amino acids. The DNA for the CDR3 is TGTGCCAGCAGTTACGGGACAGGCATCTACGAGCAGTACTTC. Its translation is CASSYGTGIYEQYF.

The chain has TRBV7-2 and TRBJ2-7; D not resolved. Deletions cut 1 base from V and 11 bases from J, with 15 bases between. Germline loops: CDR1 SGHTA, CDR2 FQGNSA. The CDR3 runs 13 residues. CDR3 sequence reads: CASSLGPEILKYF. CDR3 DNA: TGTGCCAGCAGCTTAGGCCCGGAGATTCTTAAGTACTTC.

V gene TRBV18 combines with J gene TRBJ1-5; D is unclear. Germline CDR1 KGHSH, CDR2 LQKENI. The CDR3 has 16 amino acids. V dropped 6 bases and J dropped 0 bases, with 15 bases sitting between them. The CDR3 loop reads CASSNRGQNSNQPQHF. The CDR3, as DNA: TGTGCCAGCTCCAATCGCGGCCAGAATAGCAATCAGCCCCAGCATTTT.

CDR3 amino acids: CASSQGTSGDNEQFF. CDR3 bases: TGTGCCAGCAGCCAGGGGACTAGCGGGGACAATGAGCAGTTCTTC. The chain uses TRBV4-2 and TRBJ2-1; 13 bases map to TRBD2. This CDR3 contains 15 residues. CDR1 and CDR2 from the germline V gene are LGHNA and YNFKEQ. The trim removed 3 bases at V and 5 bases at J, leaving 1 base unmatched.

The chain has TRBV6-6 and TRBJ2-3; D perhaps matches TRBD1 (6 bases). The CDR3 has 16 residues. In germline, CDR1 is MNHNY, CDR2 SVGAGI (reference sequence). V lost 5 bases and J lost 1, with 16 bases in between. The CDR3 DNA reads TGTGCCAGCAGTACTACAGGGAACAGGGGCACAGATACGCAGTATTTT. It yields the protein CASSTTGNRGTDTQYF.

The genes are TRBV6-5 and TRBJ1-5; 11 bases fit TRBD1. Trimming removed 5 bases from V and 5 bases from J; junction bases left unmatched: 5. Germline V lookup: CDR1 MNHEY, CDR2 SVGAGI. This CDR3 is built from 15 residues. The CDR3 protein is CASSRGTGGDQPQHF. The CDR3 bases are TGTGCCAGCAGTAGGGGGACAGGGGGAGATCAGCCCCAGCATTTT.

V usage is TRBV7-8 and J usage is TRBJ2-7; D tentatively reads TRBD1 or TRBD2 (5 bases each). CDR3 size: 14 residues. Per germline, CDR1 SGHVS and CDR2 FQNEAQ. The V end was cut by 6 bases, the J end by 5 bases, with 17 bases between. Written as DNA, the CDR3 is TGTGCCAGCAGGCTAGGGACGGTGGCGGACGAGCAGTACTTC. This gives the protein CASRLGTVADEQYF.

This sequence joins TRBV10-3 and TRBJ2-5; D perhaps matches TRBD2 (6 bases). Trimming removed 6 bases at V and 5 bases at J, with 13 bases between. CDR3 size: 13 residues. Germline loops: CDR1 ENHRY, CDR2 SYGVKD. The CDR3 loop reads CAISAGRGETQYF. The DNA for the CDR3 is TGTGCCATCAGCGCGGGGCGTGGGGAGACCCAGTACTTC.